The next 5 T cell receptor beta chains were all read from a single sample in a study of shared clonotypes between healthy human individuals. The data were produced by immunoSEQ multiplex PCR, yet TCRdb's version contains in-frame clones alone and is incomplete. The data hold 2 million to 3 million clones, with roughly 93% observed a single time. The sample taken for sequencing was naive CD4+ T cells from PBMCs. Subset given: CD45RA+ positively selected. The receptors were gathered from a man in his late teens or twenties in good health. Some clones in this sample may be carry-over from other donors' samples.

The V and J genes are TRBV7-8 and TRBJ1-3, with a tentative D call TRBD1 (6 bases). Germline loops: CDR1 SGHVS, CDR2 FQNEAQ. CDR3 length: 16 amino acids. Trimming shortened V by 5 bases and J by 0 bases, and 14 bases separated the two germline ends. The CDR3 sequence is CASSLLGRGSGNTIYF. CDR3 coding DNA: TGTGCCAGCAGCCTGCTGGGCAGGGGCTCTGGAAACACCATATATTTT.

Points on this clone: Mismatch with germline at one junction end may stem from a read error. This specimen includes other DNA sequences encoding the same CDR3. The chain's CDR3 is CASSQDWTSWETQYF. Written as DNA, the CDR3 is TGCGCCAGTAGCCAAGACTGGACTAGCTGGGAGACCCAGTACTTC. This chain links TRBV4-3 with TRBJ2-5; 8 bases align to TRBD2. The CDR3 covers 15 residues. Germline V gives CDR1 LGHNA, CDR2 YSLEER.

The chain recombines TRBV2 with TRBJ2-1; 9 bases agree with TRBD1. V was pared by 11 bases and J by 4 bases, with 9 bases of the junction left unmatched. Germline V CDR1 and CDR2: SNHLY, FYNNEI. The CDR3 consists of 14 residues. For the CDR3, the DNA is TGTGCCGGGGACCGGGACAGGGATTACAATGAGCAGTTCTTC. This sequence encodes CAGDRDRDYNEQFF.

The chain joins TRBV2 to TRBJ2-5; D gene ambiguous. The last part of the DNA fits TRBJ2-7 better; the J call may be wrong. The germline gives CDR1 SNHLY, CDR2 FYNNEI. The CDR3 is made up of 13 amino acids. CDR3 sequence reads: CASSLSGDNEQYF. CDR3 nucleotide sequence: TGTGCCAGCAGCCTTTCAGGTGACAACGAGCAGTACTTC.

In this sample, this clone turned up a few times. This chain connects TRBV18 to TRBJ1-1, with TRBD1 as a possible D gene (6 bases). V was pared by 3 bases and J by 8 bases, with 13 bases between. Germline loops: CDR1 KGHSH, CDR2 LQKENI. This CDR3 region has 13 residues. DNA of the CDR3: TGTGCCAGCTCACCTAGCTGGACAGCAGAAGCTTTCTTT. Translation: CASSPSWTAEAFF.